This T cell receptor (beta chain) was recorded in a study of cytomegalovirus exposure and HLA in healthy donors. PCR used 60 Vbeta primers and 13 Jbeta primers. Sequencing used immunoSEQ multiplex PCR; TCRdb keeps in-frame clones, though not all of them. The sample records some 130,000 clones, about four fifths being singletons. Germline assignment: CDR1 SGDLS and CDR2 YYNGEE. Trimming left V 4 bases short and J 6 bases short, with 21 bases between. The CDR3 has 16 residues. The donors, nominally healthy at sampling, likely had unrecorded immune exposures. Sequenced sample: PBMCs. J is TRBJ2-3 and V is TRBV9; possibly TRBD1 for D (6 bases). This receptor was taken from a woman aged 40 to 50 in good health and CMV-seronegative. DNA for the CDR3: TGTGCCAGCAGCATGAAACCGGGACACAAAGGGGATACGCAGTATTTT. Protein sequence: CASSMKPGHKGDTQYF.